This T cell receptor beta chain was sequenced during a study of cytomegalovirus exposure and HLA in healthy donors. In its sample, this clone was seen a few times. Its cognate antigen is unknown. V was cut by 0 bases and J by 2 bases, with 12 bases left in between. Germline V gives CDR1 SGDLS, CDR2 YYNGEE. CDR3 length equals 15 residues. General study findings and limits: Later work found most CMV-associated TCR beta chains apparently HLA-restricted. Further analysis, carried out later, found HLA-associated TCR beta chains more clonally expanded than equally common other chains.

PCR was performed using 60 Vbeta and 13 Jbeta primers. Repertoires were generated with immunoSEQ multiplex PCR, while TCRdb's copy carries only in-frame clones and drops some. Among about 160,000 clones listed, around 77% were seen once. The chain combines TRBV9 with TRBJ2-7, with D perhaps matching TRBD2 (6 bases). Material: PBMCs. This TCR was recovered from a woman aged 25 to 39 in good health and CMV-seronegative. CDR3 nucleotides: TGTGCCAGCAGCGTAGGGCTAGCGCCCACCTACGAGCAGTACTTC. Residues: CASSVGLAPTYEQYF.